This T cell receptor beta chain appears in the sequencing data of a study of blood T cell repertoires in COVID-19. Study summary: PBMCs, B-cell-depleted T cells, or T cells were the source of the cDNA or gDNA that made up the material.

Trimming pared 8 bases from V and 7 bases from J, leaving 14 bases between. Germline V CDR1 and CDR2: LGHDT, YNNKEL (reference sequence). CDR3 length: 12 residues. Some clones are missing from TCRdb's copy, which holds only in-frame ones; the method was immunoSEQ multiplex PCR. The top ten clones hold around a third of a sample with 100,000 to 150,000 clones, about four fifths of them seen once. This chain connects TRBV3-1 (or the pseudogene TRBV3-2) to TRBJ1-2, with D perhaps matching TRBD1 (6 bases). The origin of this receptor is a middle-aged man with active or convalescent COVID-19. The specimen was peripheral blood. CDR3: CASLTTGTGYTF. CDR3 sequence (DNA): TGTGCCAGCCTGACAACAGGGACTGGCTACACCTTC.